A selection of T cell receptor beta chains follows, all from one sample in a study of shared clonotypes between healthy human individuals. Some clones are missing from TCRdb's copy, which holds only in-frame ones; the method was immunoSEQ multiplex PCR. The sample carries roughly 2,500,000 clones, 93% recorded once. Sequenced sample: naive CD4+ T cells from PBMCs. All receptors come from a man aged 18 to 30 in good health. Some clones in this sample may be carry-over from other donors' samples. Both conserved end residues are part of each CDR3. A D gene is named only where the DNA matches it firmly. The size entry is marked missing in some rows and otherwise reads once, few, many or a size class.

TRBV7-9,.,.,TRBJ2-3,TGTGCCAGCAGCTTAATACAGGGCGGCACAGATACGCAGTATTTT,CASSLIQGGTDTQYF
TRBV5-1,TRBD2,once,TRBJ2-7,TGCGCCAGCAGCTTGGCACTAGCGTACGAGCAGTACTTC,CASSLALAYEQYF
TRBV29-1,.,.,TRBJ2-5,TGCAGCGTTGACCCCGGAGGGATCGGAGAGACCCAGTACTTC,CSVDPGGIGETQYF
TRBV10-3,.,once,TRBJ2-2,TGTGCCATCAGCCGACAAGTCACCCCCCGGGAGCTGTTTTTT,CAISRQVTPRELFF
TRBV28,.,.,TRBJ2-5,TGTGCCAGCACCCTAGAACAGGGACGGGAGACCCAGTACTTC,CASTLEQGRETQYF
TRBV14,.,.,TRBJ2-5,TGTGCCAGCAGCCAAGTGAGGGAGACCCAGTACTTC,CASSQVRETQYF
TRBV28,TRBD2,.,TRBJ2-3,TGTGCCAGCACCCCGGGAGGGGCTAGGCCAGATACGCAGTATTTT,CASTPGGARPDTQYF
TRBV7-9,.,once,TRBJ2-5,TGTGCCAGCAGCCGAGCAGGGGATTTTGGAGAGACCCAGTACTTC,CASSRAGDFGETQYF
TRBV27,.,.,TRBJ2-3,TGTGCCAGCAGAACCCACGGCACAGATACGCAGTATTTT,CASRTHGTDTQYF
TRBV28,.,.,TRBJ1-4,TGTGCCAGCAGCCTCTCGGGGGGGGATGAAAAACTGTTTTTT,CASSLSGGDEKLFF
TRBV7-9,TRBD2,.,TRBJ2-1,TGTGCCAGCAGCTCTACAGGGGCTAGCGGGAGGGCCACGCAGTTCTTC,CASSSTGASGRATQFF
TRBV18,.,.,TRBJ2-4,TGTGCCAGCTCACCACCGGGTAGGGACATTCAGTACTTC,CASSPPGRDIQYF
TRBV7-3,TRBD2,.,TRBJ2-3,TGTGCCAGCAGCCTATCGGCGGGAGCAGATACGCAGTATTTT,CASSLSAGADTQYF
TRBV7-9,TRBD2,.,TRBJ2-5,TGTGCCAGCAGCTTAAGGGGCGGGAGAGTGGACGGGGAGACCCAGTACTTC,CASSLRGGRVDGETQYF
TRBV6-1,TRBD1,.,TRBJ2-4,TGTGCCAGCAGGACAAGAGGGGGACAGGGCCCCATTCAGTACTTC,CASRTRGGQGPIQYF
TRBV29-1,TRBD2,.,TRBJ2-1,TGCAGCGCCGGGGGAGTGCAGGGCGGGACTAGCGGGCAGTTCTTC,CSAGGVQGGTSGQFF
TRBV18,TRBD1,.,TRBJ2-2,TGTGCCAGCTCACCGCTACAGGGGGGAACCGGGGAGCTGTTTTTT,CASSPLQGGTGELFF
TRBV15,TRBD1,.,TRBJ2-1,TGTGCCACCAGCGGCCGGGACAGTCTTTACAATGAGCAGTTCTTC,CATSGRDSLYNEQFF
TRBV28,TRBD2,.,TRBJ2-5,TGTGCCAGCACCCCGGGGGGTGGGGGGACCGCCCGCCAAGAGACCCAGTACTTC,CASTPGGGGTARQETQYF
TRBV30,.,.,TRBJ2-3,TGTGCCTGGAGGCGGGATCAGTACGCAGTATATTTT,CAWRRDQYAVYF
TRBV30,.,once,TRBJ2-7,TGTGCCCGCGGCAGGGTGAGGGACGAGCAGTACTTC,CARGRVRDEQYF
TRBV5-1,.,.,TRBJ1-1,TGCGCCAGCAGCCCCGGGTCCCGGTTGGGCACTGAAGCTTTCTTT,CASSPGSRLGTEAFF
TRBV6-1,TRBD2,.,TRBJ2-7,TGTGCCAGCAGTGGGGGACTAGCGGGAGGGCATGGAGAGCAGTACTTC,CASSGGLAGGHGEQYF
TRBV29-1,.,few,TRBJ1-4,TGCAGCGTTGAGGCCGGCCATAATGAAAAACTGTTTTTT,CSVEAGHNEKLFF
TRBV2,TRBD1,.,TRBJ1-1,TGTGCCAGCAGTAGACAGGGATACACTGAAGCTTTCTTT,CASSRQGYTEAFF
TRBV27,.,.,TRBJ2-2,TGTGCCAGCAGTTTACTACCTGGCCCCACCGGGGAGCTGTTTTTT,CASSLLPGPTGELFF
TRBV7-3,TRBD2,.,TRBJ2-5,TGTGCCAGCAGCCCGGGACTAGCGGGAGGGAGGCAAGAGACCCAGTACTTC,CASSPGLAGGRQETQYF
TRBV12-5,TRBD1,.,TRBJ2-7,TGTGCTAGTGGTCAAGGACAGGGGAGCTCCTACGAGCAGTACTTC,CASGQGQGSSYEQYF
TRBV5-4,.,.,TRBJ2-7,TGTGCCAGCAGTTACAAGACAGCTACCTACGAGCAGTACTTC,CASSYKTATYEQYF
TRBV5-1,TRBD2,.,TRBJ2-3,TGCGCCAGCAGCTCCAGCGGGAGTGTCCCAGATACGCAGTATTTT,CASSSSGSVPDTQYF
TRBV7-3,TRBD2,.,TRBJ2-7,TGTGCCAGCAGCTTACGAGCGGGAGAGAACGAGCAGTACTTC,CASSLRAGENEQYF
TRBV7-9,TRBD1,.,TRBJ2-5,TGTGCCAGCAGACCTCTTGGGACAGCTCAAGAGACCCAGTACTTC,CASRPLGTAQETQYF
TRBV27,.,once,TRBJ1-4,TGTGCCAGCAGTCCCCACGGGTCTAATGAAAAACTGTTTTTT,CASSPHGSNEKLFF
TRBV7-3,TRBD2,.,TRBJ2-1,TGTGCCAGCAGCCTCCTCCTAGCGGGAGAGGGTGAGCAGTTCTTC,CASSLLLAGEGEQFF
TRBV9,.,.,TRBJ1-2,TGTGCCAGCAGCGTAGGTTGGGGGGCGGGCTATGGCTACACCTTC,CASSVGWGAGYGYTF
TRBV4-1,TRBD1,.,TRBJ1-2,TGCGCCAGCAGCAAGGGACAGGGCAGAAACTATGGCTACACCTTC,CASSKGQGRNYGYTF
TRBV29-1,.,.,TRBJ1-1,TGCAGCGTCGCGCGGACAGTGAACACTGAAGCTTTCTTT,CSVARTVNTEAFF
TRBV28,TRBD1,.,TRBJ1-1,TGTGCCAGCAGGCGACCCTCAGGGGGAAGGACTGAAGCTTTCTTT,CASRRPSGGRTEAFF
TRBV9,TRBD2,.,TRBJ2-7,TGTGCCAGCAGCCTAGCGGGAAGCTCCTACGAGCAGTACTTC,CASSLAGSSYEQYF
TRBV10-3,.,.,TRBJ1-2,TGTGCCACCGGGACCGGGACAAACTATGGCTACACCTTC,CATGTGTNYGYTF
TRBV6-5,.,.,TRBJ1-4,TGTGCCAGCAGTTTAGCGGGGCTGGCTAATGAAAAACTGTTTTTT,CASSLAGLANEKLFF
TRBV2,.,.,TRBJ1-5,TGTGCCAGCACCACCGGGATCGGGGGTCAGCCCCAGCATTTT,CASTTGIGGQPQHF
TRBV5-1,.,.,TRBJ1-1,TGCGCCAGCAGCTCCCAGACAGTCGGCACTGAAGCTTTCTTT,CASSSQTVGTEAFF
TRBV18,.,.,TRBJ2-7,TGTGCCAGCTCACCCCGGAGCGGGTCAGGCTACGAGCAGTACTTC,CASSPRSGSGYEQYF
TRBV19,TRBD1,.,TRBJ2-7,TGTGCCAGTAGTGCCCGGGACAGGGGAAGTTCCTACGAGCAGTACTTC,CASSARDRGSSYEQYF
TRBV5-6,.,.,TRBJ1-2,TGTGCCAGCAGCTTGGAGTCCGGCAGGAGCCTCTATGGCTACACCTTC,CASSLESGRSLYGYTF
TRBV29-1,TRBD2,.,TRBJ2-1,TGCAGCGTTGGGGCTAGCGGGTCTGACAATGAGCAGTTCTTC,CSVGASGSDNEQFF
TRBV28,TRBD2,.,TRBJ2-7,TGTGCCAGCAGTGCCCCCTGGGCTAGCGGGAGCGGGTCCTACGAGCAGTACTTC,CASSAPWASGSGSYEQYF
TRBV6-1,TRBD1,.,TRBJ1-2,TGTGCCAGCAGTGAAGCCACATTCCGTCGGACAGGGAACTATGGCTACACCTTC,CASSEATFRRTGNYGYTF
TRBV19,.,.,TRBJ2-5,TGTGCCAGTAGTATAGGGGGGGTCAGGCAAGAGACCCAGTACTTC,CASSIGGVRQETQYF
TRBV7-6,TRBD1,.,TRBJ1-3,TGTGCCAGCAGCTCTAGGCTGACAGGGGTCCTTTCTGGAAACACCATATATTTT,CASSSRLTGVLSGNTIYF
TRBV4-2,.,.,TRBJ1-4,TGTGCCAGCAGCCAAGTTACAGACCTTAATGAAAAACTGTTTTTT,CASSQVTDLNEKLFF
TRBV10-3,TRBD2,once,TRBJ2-3,TGTGCCATCAGTGGAGGGACTAGCGGGAACCCAGATACGCAGTATTTT,CAISGGTSGNPDTQYF
TRBV11-3,TRBD1,.,TRBJ2-1,TGTGCCAGCAGCAAGGGGGCTGATGAGCAGTTCTTC,CASSKGADEQFF
TRBV7-7,TRBD1,.,TRBJ2-3,TGTGCCAGCAGCTTAGGGGCAGGGGGCTTCACAGATACGCAGTATTTT,CASSLGAGGFTDTQYF